This TCR beta chain derives from a study of shared clonotypes between healthy human individuals. Points from the study as a whole: Against clonotypes common to all four donors, non-shared ones had lower generation probabilities. There were few donors, and this limited the genetic and exposure-history diversity represented.

CD4+ cell separation produced CD45RA+ naive and CD45RA-negative memory subsets. Using approximately 200 ng DNA, 32,000 or so T cell genomes, the sorted-subset replicate PCRs were run. Profiling relied on immunoSEQ multiplex PCR, and the TCRdb table lists in-frame clones only, not all of them. The repertoire consists of millions of clones, with 95% occurring once and the leading ten covering approximately 0.13%. Worth noting for this clone: The target antigen is unknown.

The receptor was isolated from a man younger than 35 in good health. Material for sequencing was naive CD4+ T cells sorted from blood. Subset noted: CD45RA+ positively selected.

The CDR3 DNA sequence: TGTGCCAGCAGCGTAGCCCTCTTCGCAGGGAGGGATGGCTACACCTTC. Its protein is CASSVALFAGRDGYTF. J is TRBJ1-2 and V is TRBV9; tentatively, D is TRBD1 (5 bases). V lost 0 bases and J 6 bases, leaving 18 bases between the germline ends. Germline CDR1 and CDR2: SGDLS and YYNGEE. This CDR3 contains 16 residues.